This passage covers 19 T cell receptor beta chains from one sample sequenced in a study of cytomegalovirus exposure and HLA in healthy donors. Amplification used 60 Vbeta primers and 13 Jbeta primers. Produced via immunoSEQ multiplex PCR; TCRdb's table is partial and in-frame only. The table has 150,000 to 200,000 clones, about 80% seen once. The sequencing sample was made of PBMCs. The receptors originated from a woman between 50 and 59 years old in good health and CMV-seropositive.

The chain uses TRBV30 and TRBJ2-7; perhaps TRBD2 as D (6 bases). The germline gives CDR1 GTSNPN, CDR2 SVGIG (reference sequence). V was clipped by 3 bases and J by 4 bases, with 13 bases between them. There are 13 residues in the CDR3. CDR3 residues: CAWRSRGGYEQYF. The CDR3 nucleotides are TGTGCCTGGAGAAGTAGGGGAGGTTACGAGCAGTACTTC.

CDR3 in DNA: TGTGCCAGCAGTGGAAGCGGGGTCTCCTACGAGCAGTACTTC. Amino acids: CASSGSGVSYEQYF. This chain uses TRBV6-1 with TRBJ2-7, with 7 bases lining up with TRBD2. CDR1 MNHNS and CDR2 SASEGT come from the germline V gene. V shed 4 bases, J shed 0 bases, and the junction held 3 bases outside the gene matches. CDR3 length equals 14 residues.

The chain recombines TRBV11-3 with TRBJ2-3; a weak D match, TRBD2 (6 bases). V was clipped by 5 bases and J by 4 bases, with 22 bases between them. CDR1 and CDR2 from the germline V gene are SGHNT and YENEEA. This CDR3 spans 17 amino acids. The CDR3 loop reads CASSVGGGKPIPDTQYF. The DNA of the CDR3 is TGTGCCAGCAGCGTCGGAGGAGGGAAGCCGATACCAGATACGCAGTATTTT.

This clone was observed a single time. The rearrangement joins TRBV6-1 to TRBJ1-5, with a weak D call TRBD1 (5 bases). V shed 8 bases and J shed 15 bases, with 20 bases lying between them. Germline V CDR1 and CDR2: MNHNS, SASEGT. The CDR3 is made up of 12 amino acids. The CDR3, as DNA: TGTGCCAGCGCCTCTGGGGCGGGGAATGTGCATTTT. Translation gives CASASGAGNVHF.

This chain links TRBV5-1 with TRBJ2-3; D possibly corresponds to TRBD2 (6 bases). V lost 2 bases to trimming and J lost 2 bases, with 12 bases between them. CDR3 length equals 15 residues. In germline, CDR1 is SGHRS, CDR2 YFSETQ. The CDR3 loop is CASSFSTRVTDTQYF. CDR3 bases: TGCGCCAGCAGCTTTTCGACTAGGGTCACAGATACGCAGTATTTT.

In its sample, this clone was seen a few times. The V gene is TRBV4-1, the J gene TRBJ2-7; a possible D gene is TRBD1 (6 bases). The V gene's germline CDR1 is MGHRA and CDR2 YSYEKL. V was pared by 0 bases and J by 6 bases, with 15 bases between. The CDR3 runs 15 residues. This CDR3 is CASSQDHAGDGEQYF. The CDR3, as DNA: TGCGCCAGCAGCCAAGATCACGCAGGGGACGGCGAGCAGTACTTC.

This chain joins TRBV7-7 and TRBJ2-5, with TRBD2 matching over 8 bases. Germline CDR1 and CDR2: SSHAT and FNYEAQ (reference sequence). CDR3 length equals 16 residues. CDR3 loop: CASASAVAGPQETQYF. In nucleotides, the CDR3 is TGTGCTTCTGCTTCGGCGGTAGCGGGGCCCCAAGAGACCCAGTACTTC.

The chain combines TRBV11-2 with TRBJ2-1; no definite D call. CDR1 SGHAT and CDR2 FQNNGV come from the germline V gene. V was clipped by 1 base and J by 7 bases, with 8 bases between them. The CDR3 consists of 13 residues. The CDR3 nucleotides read TGTGCCAGCAGCTTAGGGGCGAGAAATGAGCAGTTCTTC. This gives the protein CASSLGARNEQFF. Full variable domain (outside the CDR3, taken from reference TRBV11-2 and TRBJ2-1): EAGVAQSPRYKIIEKRQSVAFWCNPISGHATLYWYQQILGQGPKLLIQFQNNGVVDDSQLPKDRFSAERLKGVDSTLKIQPAKLEDSAVYLCASSLGARNEQFFGPGTRLTVL.

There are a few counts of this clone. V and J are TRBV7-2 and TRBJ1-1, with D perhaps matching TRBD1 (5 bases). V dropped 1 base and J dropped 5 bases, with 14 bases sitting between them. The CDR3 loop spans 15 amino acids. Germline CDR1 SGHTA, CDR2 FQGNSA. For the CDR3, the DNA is TGTGCCAGCAGCTTAGTAGGGGCTCAAGGGACTGAAGCTTTCTTT. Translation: CASSLVGAQGTEAFF.

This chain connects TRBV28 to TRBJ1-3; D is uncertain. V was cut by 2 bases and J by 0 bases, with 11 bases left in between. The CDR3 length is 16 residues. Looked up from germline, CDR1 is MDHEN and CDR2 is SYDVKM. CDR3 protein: CASSLEALSSGNTIYF. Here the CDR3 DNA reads TGTGCCAGCAGTTTAGAAGCCCTGAGCTCTGGAAACACCATATATTTT.

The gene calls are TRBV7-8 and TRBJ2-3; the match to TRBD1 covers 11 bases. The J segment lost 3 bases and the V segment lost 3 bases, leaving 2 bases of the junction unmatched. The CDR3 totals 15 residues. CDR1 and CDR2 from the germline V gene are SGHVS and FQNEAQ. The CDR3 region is CASSLDRGHTDTQYF. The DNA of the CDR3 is TGTGCCAGCAGCTTGGACAGGGGGCATACAGATACGCAGTATTTT.

In DNA form, the CDR3 reads TGTGCCAGTAGTATGACTCCGCAACCCACCTACGAGCAGTACTTC. Its translation is CASSMTPQPTYEQYF. The V call is TRBV19, the J call TRBJ2-7; D call uncertain. V lost 3 bases and J lost 2, with 14 bases in between. Germline CDR1 reads LNHDA; CDR2 reads SQIVND (reference sequence). CDR3 length: 15 amino acids.

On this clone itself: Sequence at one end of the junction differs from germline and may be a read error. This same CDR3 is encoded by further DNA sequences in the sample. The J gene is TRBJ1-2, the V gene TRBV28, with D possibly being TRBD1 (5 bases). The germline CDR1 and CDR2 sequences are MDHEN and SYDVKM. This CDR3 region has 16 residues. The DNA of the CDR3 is TGCGCCAGCAGTTTGGGGGAGGGGATGAGGAACTATGGCTACACCTTC. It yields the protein CASSLGEGMRNYGYTF.

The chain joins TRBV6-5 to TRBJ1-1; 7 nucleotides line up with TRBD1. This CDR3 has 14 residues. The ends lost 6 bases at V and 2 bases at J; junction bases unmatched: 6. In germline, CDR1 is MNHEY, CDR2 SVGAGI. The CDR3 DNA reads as TGTGCCAGCAGAGAGGGACAGAGAAACACTGAAGCTTTCTTT. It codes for CASREGQRNTEAFF.

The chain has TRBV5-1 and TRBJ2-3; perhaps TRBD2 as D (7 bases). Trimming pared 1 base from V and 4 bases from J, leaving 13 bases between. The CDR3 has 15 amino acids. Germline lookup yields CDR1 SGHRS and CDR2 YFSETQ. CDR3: CASSLRGGRADTQYF. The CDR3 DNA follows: TGCGCCAGCAGCTTGAGGGGGGGCCGGGCAGATACGCAGTATTTT.

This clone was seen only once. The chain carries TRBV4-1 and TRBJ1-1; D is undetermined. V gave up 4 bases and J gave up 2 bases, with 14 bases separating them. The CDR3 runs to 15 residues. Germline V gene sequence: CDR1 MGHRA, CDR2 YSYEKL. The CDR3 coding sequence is TGCGCCAGCAGCCGTGTAGTTGCGGAAAACACTGAAGCTTTCTTT. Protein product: CASSRVVAENTEAFF.

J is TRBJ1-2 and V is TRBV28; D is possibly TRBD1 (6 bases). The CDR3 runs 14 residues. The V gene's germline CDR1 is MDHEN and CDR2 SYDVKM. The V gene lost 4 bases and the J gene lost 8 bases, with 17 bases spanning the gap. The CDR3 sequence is CASSSRDTSMGYTF. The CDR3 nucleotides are TGTGCCAGCAGTTCACGGGACACCTCTATGGGCTACACCTTC.

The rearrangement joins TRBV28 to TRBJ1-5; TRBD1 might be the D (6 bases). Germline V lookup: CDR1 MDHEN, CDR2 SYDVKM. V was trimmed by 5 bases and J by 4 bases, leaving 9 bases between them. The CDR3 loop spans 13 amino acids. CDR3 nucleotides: TGTGCCAGCAGTGGGACACAGAATCAGCCCCAGCATTTT. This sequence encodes CASSGTQNQPQHF. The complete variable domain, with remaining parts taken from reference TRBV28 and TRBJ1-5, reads DVKVTQSSRYLVKRTGEKVFLECVQDMDHENMFWYRQDPGLGLRLIYFSYDVKMKEKGDIPEGYSVSREKKERFSLILESASTNQTSMYLCASSGTQNQPQHFGDGTRLSIL.

CDR3: CASSPWDREATQYF. The CDR3, as DNA: TGTGCCAGCAGTCCCTGGGACAGGGAGGCGACCCAGTACTTC. V usage is TRBV6-1 and J usage is TRBJ2-5; 9 positions match TRBD1. Germline lookup yields CDR1 MNHNS and CDR2 SASEGT. CDR3 length: 14 amino acids. The V gene end was trimmed by 5 bases and the J gene end by 7 bases; junction bases not matched to a gene: 8.